Presented here are 19 T cell receptor beta chains from one specimen sequenced in a study of T-cell memory formation after mild COVID-19. TCRdb reanalysed the 5' RACE reads using MiXCR and keeps one entry per CDR3 protein. The sample holds some 410,000 distinct CDR3 sequences, 23% seen once. The sequenced sample was PBMCs or a T cell subset sorted from them (not recorded which). Receptors were obtained from an adult woman who had mild COVID-19 (a few samples of this study predate the infection). Cell type and time point are not known.

The V call is TRBV12-3 or TRBV12-4, the J call TRBJ2-7; D may be TRBD1 (6 bases). V lost 6 bases and J 6 bases, leaving 15 bases between the germline ends. The CDR3 spans 13 residues. The CDR3 here is CASSNRARSEQYF. CDR3 coding DNA: TGTGCCAGCAGCAACAGGGCCCGCAGCGAGCAGTACTTC.

This clonotype has a handful of counts. The chain has TRBV16 and TRBJ2-1; 8 nucleotides agree with TRBD2. The V gene's germline CDR1 is KGHSY and CDR2 FQNENV. The CDR3 sequence is 14 residues long. Trimming took 3 bases from V and 9 from J; bases not matched to a gene: 7. In nucleotides, the CDR3 is TGTGCCAGCAGCCAGCGGACTAGCCCTACTGAGCAGTTCTTC. Its protein product is CASSQRTSPTEQFF.

The V call is TRBV29-1, the J call TRBJ1-1; D gene unclear. Looked up from germline, CDR1 is SQVTM and CDR2 is ANQGSEA. The CDR3 has 14 residues. Deletions cut 2 bases from V and 0 bases from J, with 10 bases between. The DNA of the CDR3 is TGCAGCGTTGAATACGAGGGTATGAACACTGAAGCTTTCTTT. This encodes CSVEYEGMNTEAFF.

This clonotype occurred a few times. V is TRBV25-1 and J is TRBJ2-7; D is possibly TRBD2 (6 bases). Germline V lookup: CDR1 MGHDK, CDR2 SYGVNS. V lost 6 bases, J lost 3 bases, and 15 bases lay in between. This CDR3 is 14 amino acids long. The CDR3: CASRDGGAYYEQYF. DNA of the CDR3: TGTGCCAGCAGGGACGGAGGGGCCTACTACGAGCAGTACTTC.

This clonotype has a handful of counts. The chain carries TRBV28 and TRBJ1-6, with D possibly TRBD1 on 5 matching bases. Trimming shortened V by 6 bases and J by 7 bases, and 16 bases separated the two germline ends. Germline CDR1 reads MDHEN; CDR2 reads SYDVKM. The CDR3 has 15 amino acids. CDR3 sequence (DNA): TGTGCCAGCAGGTCAGGACATCGGCGAAATTCACCCCTCCACTTT. Its protein product is CASRSGHRRNSPLHF.

This clonotype was found a few times. The V gene is TRBV15, the J gene TRBJ2-3, with TRBD2 matching 7 bases. CDR1 and CDR2 from the germline V gene are LNHNV and YYDKDF (reference sequence). This CDR3 comprises 14 residues. The V and J ends lost 3 bases and 4 bases, in that order; junction bases with no gene match: 4. The chain's CDR3 is CATSRAGAADTQYF. CDR3 in DNA: TGTGCCACCAGCAGGGCGGGAGCGGCAGATACGCAGTATTTT. Filled out from reference TRBV15 and TRBJ2-3, the complete variable domain reads DAMVIQNPRYQVTQFGKPVTLSCSQTLNHNVMYWYQQKSSQAPKLLFHYYDKDFNNEADTPDNFQSRRPNTSFCFLDIRSPGLGDTAMYLCATSRAGAADTQYFGPGTRLTVL.

V and J are TRBV12-3 or TRBV12-4 and TRBJ1-2; 7 nucleotides align to TRBD1. This CDR3 contains 16 residues. J lost 0 bases, V lost 5 bases, and 9 bases had no gene match. The CDR3 loop reads CASSRGRTGPNYGYTF. The CDR3 DNA is TGTGCCAGCAGTAGAGGCCGGACAGGCCCTAACTATGGCTACACCTTC.

This clonotype was counted between two and nine times. J is TRBJ2-5 and V is TRBV29-1; possibly TRBD2 for D (6 bases). V was trimmed by 7 bases and J by 9 bases, leaving 21 bases between them. CDR1 is SQVTM, CDR2 ANQGSEA, per germline. The CDR3 sequence is 13 residues long. Here the CDR3 reads CSAIRDSGRAQYF. CDR3 DNA sequence: TGCAGCGCGATACGGGACTCTGGAAGGGCCCAGTACTTC.

The chain has TRBV2 and TRBJ2-1, with 8 bases lining up with TRBD2. The ends lost 8 bases at V and 4 bases at J; junction bases unmatched: 7. The CDR3 runs 14 residues. Germline values: CDR1 SNHLY, CDR2 FYNNEI. The CDR3 DNA follows: TGTGCCAGCTTAAGCGGGAGCCTATACAATGAGCAGTTCTTC. Protein sequence: CASLSGSLYNEQFF.

This clonotype was seen just once. The CDR3 nucleotides read TGTGCCAGTAGTATCCAGGGGCTTGGGGGAACCCAGCATTTT. It codes for CASSIQGLGGTQHF. This chain links TRBV19 with TRBJ1-5; tentative D call: TRBD1 (6 bases). The CDR3 is 14 amino acids. Germline V CDR1 and CDR2: LNHDA, SQIVND (reference sequence). V was pared by 3 bases and J by 11 bases, with 17 bases between.

The chain carries TRBV5-5 and TRBJ2-3; D may be TRBD2 (5 bases). This CDR3 is 16 amino acids long. Germline-derived CDR1 and CDR2 are SGHKS and YYEKEE (reference sequence). V gave up 0 bases and J gave up 3 bases, with 14 bases separating them. The CDR3 nucleotides are TGTGCCAGCAGCTTGGGAGGGAGCCCGCCGACAGATACGCAGTATTTT. Translating gives CASSLGGSPPTDTQYF.

The table lists this clonotype with a few counts. The chain employs TRBV5-6 and TRBJ2-1; 9 nucleotides agree with TRBD1. The CDR3 loop spans 18 amino acids. Losses at the gene ends were 0 bases for V and 3 bases for J; bases not matched to a gene: 10. Per germline, CDR1 SGHDT and CDR2 YYEEEE. CDR3: CASSLVTGGPAGYNEQFF. The CDR3 DNA reads as TGTGCCAGCAGCTTGGTTACAGGGGGCCCAGCTGGCTACAATGAGCAGTTCTTC.

This clonotype occurred a few times. V is TRBV4-1 and J is TRBJ1-2, with D unresolved. Deletions cut 2 bases from V and 0 bases from J, with 13 bases between. The germline CDR1 and CDR2 sequences are MGHRA and YSYEKL. The length of the CDR3 is 16 residues. In nucleotides, the CDR3 is TGCGCCAGCAGCCAACCCCCTGGGCGCTCTAACTATGGCTACACCTTC. Its protein is CASSQPPGRSNYGYTF.

The table lists this clonotype with a few counts. This rearrangement joins TRBV4-3 to TRBJ1-1; perhaps TRBD1 as D (6 bases). CDR1 and CDR2 from the germline V gene are LGHNA and YSLEER. The CDR3 extends over 14 amino acids. The ends were cut back, 1 base at V and 4 bases at J, with 10 bases in the middle. The CDR3 is CASSQVIGGTEAFF. DNA for the CDR3: TGCGCCAGCAGCCAAGTTATAGGGGGCACTGAAGCTTTCTTT.

This clonotype was seen a handful of times. The rearrangement uses TRBV2 and TRBJ2-3, with 7 bases lining up with TRBD1. J gave up 2 bases and V 6 bases, and 8 bases lay outside the gene matches. The CDR3 spans 15 residues. Germline CDR1 and CDR2: SNHLY and FYNNEI. The CDR3 spells CASRYRDRTTDTQYF. The CDR3 nucleotides are TGTGCCAGCAGGTACCGGGACAGAACCACAGATACGCAGTATTTT.

The rearrangement uses TRBV7-2 and TRBJ1-5; D is perhaps TRBD1 (5 bases). In germline, CDR1 is SGHTA, CDR2 FQGNSA. There are 16 residues in the CDR3. The ends were cut back, 1 base at V and 2 bases at J, with 12 bases in the middle. CDR3 sequence: CASSLGGGTGNQPQHF. CDR3 coding DNA: TGTGCCAGCAGCTTAGGCGGGGGTACGGGCAATCAGCCCCAGCATTTT.

The chain employs TRBV20-1 and TRBJ2-2, with D perhaps TRBD2 (6 bases). Per germline, CDR1 DFQATT and CDR2 SNEGSKA (reference sequence). Between the trimmed V and J ends, which lost 4 bases and 0 bases, there was a span of 9 bases. This CDR3 has 14 residues. This CDR3 reads CSATGVTNTGELFF. The CDR3 DNA reads as TGCAGTGCTACGGGGGTAACGAACACCGGGGAGCTGTTTTTT.

This clonotype was found a few times. The chain employs TRBV27 and TRBJ1-5; D uncertain. Germline V gene lookup returns CDR1 MNHEY and CDR2 SMNVEV (reference sequence). The CDR3 runs 14 residues. Trimming removed 4 bases at V and 1 base at J, with 8 bases between. CDR3 DNA: TGTGCCAGCAGTTGGTCGGGGAGCAATCAGCCCCAGCATTTT. Translated: CASSWSGSNQPQHF.

A few counts support this clonotype. The rearrangement joins TRBV12-3 or TRBV12-4 to TRBJ2-3, with 9 bases fitting TRBD2. The V gene end was trimmed by 5 bases and the J gene end by 7 bases; junction bases not matched to a gene: 10. This CDR3 has 15 residues. Written as DNA, the CDR3 is TGTGCCAGCAGTCTAGGCGGGGGGGGGAAGTATACGCAGTATTTT. Amino acid sequence: CASSLGGGGKYTQYF.